These T cell receptor beta chains were read from a single sample in a study of early T cells in non-severe SARS-CoV-2 infection. TCRdb analysed the 5' RACE reads with MiXCR anew, one entry per CDR3 protein. The sample carries 60,000 to 75,000 distinct CDR3 sequences, roughly 12% recorded once. The sample taken for sequencing was whole blood. Every receptor here comes from an adult who was a healthcare worker with PCR-confirmed SARS-CoV-2 infection or an uninfected control (not recorded which). CDR3s include the opening cysteine and the closing phenylalanine or tryptophan. D genes are given only for firm matches. Expanded clones get a size class; other rows say once, few or many, or leave the size out.

j_gene: TRBJ2-3
d_gene: .
v_gene: TRBV6-6
abundance: few
CDR3aa: CATKGVSTDTQYF
CDR3nt: TGTGCCACAAAGGGAGTTAGCACAGATACGCAGTATTTT

j_gene: TRBJ2-4
d_gene: TRBD1
v_gene: TRBV4-1
abundance: many
CDR3aa: CASSQGQADIQYF
CDR3nt: TGCGCCAGCAGCCAGGGACAGGCAGACATTCAGTACTTC

j_gene: TRBJ1-2
d_gene: .
v_gene: TRBV5-1
abundance: few
CDR3aa: CASSSGGSGYGYTF
CDR3nt: TGCGCCAGCAGCTCGGGGGGCAGCGGCTATGGCTACACCTTC

j_gene: TRBJ1-2
d_gene: .
v_gene: TRBV6-2/TRBV6-3
abundance: .
CDR3aa: CASRREHYSGYTF
CDR3nt: TGTGCCAGCAGGAGGGAACACTACTCTGGCTACACCTTC

j_gene: TRBJ1-6
d_gene: .
v_gene: TRBV12-3/TRBV12-4
abundance: .
CDR3aa: CASSSGGRGGNSPLHF
CDR3nt: TGTGCCAGCAGCAGCGGAGGGCGAGGCGGGAATTCACCCCTCCACTTT

j_gene: TRBJ2-7
d_gene: .
v_gene: TRBV10-3
abundance: .
CDR3aa: CAIRDPDYEQYF
CDR3nt: TGTGCCATCAGGGACCCAGACTACGAGCAGTACTTC

j_gene: TRBJ1-1
d_gene: .
v_gene: TRBV30
abundance: few
CDR3aa: CAWSVGLNTEAFF
CDR3nt: TGTGCCTGGAGTGTAGGGTTGAACACTGAAGCTTTCTTT

j_gene: TRBJ1-5
d_gene: .
v_gene: TRBV10-3
abundance: .
CDR3aa: CAISEFEGLTINQPQHF
CDR3nt: TGTGCCATCAGTGAGTTTGAGGGGCTGACGATTAATCAGCCCCAGCATTTT

j_gene: TRBJ1-1
d_gene: .
v_gene: TRBV5-1
abundance: many
CDR3aa: CASSSTGTVNTEAFF
CDR3nt: TGCGCCAGCAGCTCTACCGGGACGGTGAACACTGAAGCTTTCTTT

j_gene: TRBJ1-5
d_gene: .
v_gene: TRBV25-1
abundance: many
CDR3aa: CASSESTAGGNQPQHF
CDR3nt: TGTGCCAGCAGTGAATCGACAGCCGGTGGCAATCAGCCCCAGCATTTT

j_gene: TRBJ1-2
d_gene: .
v_gene: TRBV5-1
abundance: many
CDR3aa: CASSHGSGEEGYTF
CDR3nt: TGCGCCAGCAGCCATGGCTCCGGAGAGGAAGGCTACACCTTC

j_gene: TRBJ2-2
d_gene: .
v_gene: TRBV7-8
abundance: .
CDR3aa: CASSRDGLELFF
CDR3nt: TGTGCCAGCAGCCGGGACGGTTTAGAGCTGTTTTTT

j_gene: TRBJ2-1
d_gene: TRBD1
v_gene: TRBV7-6
abundance: many
CDR3aa: CASSLGYGQGAIYNEQFF
CDR3nt: TGTGCCAGCAGCTTGGGGTATGGACAGGGGGCGATTTACAATGAGCAGTTCTTC

j_gene: TRBJ2-2
d_gene: .
v_gene: TRBV9
abundance: many
CDR3aa: CASSPRTHTGELFF
CDR3nt: TGTGCCAGCAGCCCCCGGACGCACACCGGGGAGCTGTTTTTT

j_gene: TRBJ2-7
d_gene: TRBD1
v_gene: TRBV7-8
abundance: many
CDR3aa: CASRKDRASSYEQYF
CDR3nt: TGTGCCAGCAGAAAGGACAGGGCGAGCTCCTACGAGCAGTACTTC

j_gene: TRBJ1-2
d_gene: .
v_gene: TRBV29-1
abundance: many
CDR3aa: CSVARGGGYGYTF
CDR3nt: TGCAGCGTGGCAAGAGGAGGGGGCTATGGCTACACCTTC